One sample yielded the 11 T cell receptor beta chains listed below, sequenced in a study of T cell clonality in common variable immunodeficiency. The data were produced by immunoSEQ multiplex PCR, yet TCRdb's version contains in-frame clones alone and is incomplete. The sample shows roughly 25,000 clones, none of them appearing just once. Study observations and caveats: Reportedly, TCR beta sequences from common variable immunodeficiency showed fewer deletions and N-nucleotide insertions.

Their antigens remain unidentified. Sequences were obtained from peripheral blood mononuclear cells. The origin of the receptors is a human donor with common variable immunodeficiency.

This clone was counted ten times or more. The read ends 3 residues shy of where the CDR3 ends; the end is completed using the germline J gene. V and J are TRBV5-5 and TRBJ1-1; D gene ambiguous. The germline V gene has CDR1 SGHKS and CDR2 YYEKEE (reference sequence). This CDR3 region has 11 residues. The V end lost 4 bases, the J end lost 2 bases, and 3 bases lay between the germline ends. This CDR3 reads CASSLNTEAFF. The sequenced part of the CDR3 DNA is TGTGCCAGCAGCCTCAACACTGAA. The full variable domain, completed using reference TRBV5-5 and TRBJ1-1, is DAGVTQSPTHLIKTRGQQVTLRCSPISGHKSVSWYQQVLGQGPQFIFQYYEKEERGRGNFPDRFSARQFPNYSSELNVNALLLGDSALYLCASSLNTEAFFGQGTRLTVV.

Many counts were recorded for this clone. The read comes to an end 3 residues before the CDR3 does, leaving the germline J gene to fill in the end. The chain employs TRBV6-1 and TRBJ2-1; 8 nucleotides line up with TRBD2. The trim removed 4 bases at V and 3 bases at J, leaving 5 bases unmatched. This CDR3 contains 15 residues. Germline CDR1 reads MNHNS; CDR2 reads SASEGT. The sequenced part of the CDR3 DNA is TGTGCCAGCAGTGTGACGGGACTAGTCTACAATGAG. Protein: CASSVTGLVYNE. The whole CDR3 sequence reads CASSVTGLVYNEQFF.

This clone occurred a few times. The CDR3 end falls 3 residues outside the read, so it is completed with the germline J gene. The chain uses TRBV2 and TRBJ1-1; TRBD1 might be the D (5 bases). CDR1 is SNHLY and CDR2 is FYNNEI in the germline V gene. Between the trimmed V and J ends, which lost 7 bases and 4 bases, there was a span of 10 bases. The CDR3 contains 12 residues. The DNA read from the CDR3 is TGTGCCAGCATTGGGGGGTTCACTGAA. It yields the protein CASIGGFTE. From start to end, the CDR3 is CASIGGFTEAFF.

This clone was counted ten times or more. Read sequence stops 3 residues before the CDR3 end, and the germline J gene provides the missing end. The V call is TRBV7-2, the J call TRBJ2-3; TRBD1 is a possible D gene (5 bases). Per the germline V gene, CDR1 is SGHTA and CDR2 is FQGNSA. There are 13 residues in the CDR3. The V gene lost 5 bases and the J gene lost 3 bases, with 9 bases spanning the gap. The CDR3 DNA, read in part, is TGTGCCAGCAGCCCAAGACAGACAGATACG. Amino acids: CASSPRQTDT. Given in full, the CDR3 is CASSPRQTDTQYF.

This clone turned up a few times. The missing CDR3 end, 3 residues past where the read stops, is filled in from the germline J gene. V is TRBV2 and J is TRBJ2-5; 9 bases align to TRBD1. The CDR3 spans 14 residues. Germline CDR1 SNHLY, CDR2 FYNNEI. With V trimmed by 5 bases and J by 3 bases, 4 bases remained unmatched. The CDR3 loop is CASSWTGVEETQYF. The sequenced CDR3 bases are TGTGCCAGCAGTTGGACAGGGGTAGAAGAGACC.

This clone occurred many times. With the read ending 3 residues before the CDR3 end, the germline J gene is used to fill in that end. V and J are TRBV5-1 and TRBJ2-7, with 9 bases matching TRBD2. The germline gives CDR1 SGHRS, CDR2 YFSETQ. Unmatched junction bases numbered 9, after V lost 1 base and J lost 4 bases. This CDR3 spans 16 amino acids. CDR3 DNA, as far as it was read: TGCGCCAGCAGCTTGATGCCCGGACTAGCGAGATACGAG. This translates into CASSLMPGLARYE. The whole CDR3 region reads CASSLMPGLARYEQYF.

This clone was detected only a few times. The CDR3 end lies 3 residues beyond the end of the read and is filled in from the germline J gene. V and J are TRBV20-1 and TRBJ2-5, with 10 bases aligning to TRBD1. The CDR3 has 15 amino acids. The V segment lost 6 bases and the J segment 5 bases; nucleotides outside the gene matches: 12. Germline CDR1 is DFQATT and CDR2 is SNEGSKA (reference sequence). The CDR3 loop reads CSADSRDRGWETQYF. The part of the CDR3 DNA that was read is TGCAGTGCCGATTCCCGGGACAGGGGCTGGGAGACC.

As to this clone: The read ends 3 residues before the CDR3 terminus; that terminus is restored from the germline J gene. The V call is TRBV5-1, the J call TRBJ2-1, with TRBD1 identical over 7 bases. CDR3 length equals 14 residues. CDR1 and CDR2 from the germline V gene are SGHRS and YFSETQ. Trimming removed 0 bases from V and 7 bases from J; junction bases left unmatched: 4. The CDR3 DNA, read in part, is TGCGCCAGCAGCTTGGGCAACAGGGGAAATGAG. It encodes CASSLGNRGNE. The full-length CDR3 reads as CASSLGNRGNEQFF.

Comment on this clone: The read ends 3 residues early relative to the CDR3; the germline J gene fills the gap. This chain connects TRBV5-1 to TRBJ2-7; 10 bases fit TRBD2. This CDR3 is 14 amino acids long. Germline CDR1 SGHRS, CDR2 YFSETQ. The trim removed 0 bases at V and 6 bases at J, leaving 3 bases unmatched. The CDR3 here is CASSLVAGGREQYF. The CDR3 bases that were read are TGCGCCAGCAGCTTGGTAGCGGGAGGCCGCGAG.

As concerns this clone: The DNA ends 3 residues before the CDR3 does, and the rest of the CDR3 is filled in from the germline J gene. The chain carries TRBV10-2 and TRBJ2-3; weak D call: TRBD2 (6 bases). V was cut by 10 bases and J by 4 bases, with 12 bases left in between. The CDR3 covers 12 residues. CDR1 is WSHSY and CDR2 is SAAADI in the germline V gene. The CDR3 DNA, read in part, is TGCGCCACCTCTAGCGAGTCAGATACG. Encoded protein: CATSSESDT. The full CDR3 reads CATSSESDTQYF.

The table lists this clone with many counts. Sequencing ends 3 residues short of the CDR3 end; the germline J gene provides the rest. The rearrangement joins TRBV18 to TRBJ2-2; TRBD1 aligns across 12 bases. The CDR3 contains 18 residues. The V segment lost 3 bases and the J segment 2 bases; nucleotides outside the gene matches: 7. Germline V gene data show CDR1 as KGHSH and CDR2 as LQKENI. The sequenced part of the CDR3 DNA is TGTGCCAGCTCACCGCTCCCGGGGACAGGGGGCAACACCGGGGAG. Protein sequence: CASSPLPGTGGNTGE. The whole CDR3 protein is CASSPLPGTGGNTGELFF.